Below are 5 T cell receptor beta chains sequenced from a single sample in a study of cytomegalovirus exposure and HLA in healthy donors (dated by TCRdb to about 2017). Receptor libraries were prepared by the immunoSEQ multiplex PCR assay. For the multiplex PCR, a mixture combining 60 forward primers for TCR Vbeta segments and 13 reverse primers for TCR Jbeta segments was used. TCRdb limited this immuneACCESS table to in-frame rearrangements with V and J called. A share of clones is missing; checked studies link under half to unresolved V genes, and the rest is unexplained. The sample table lists some 150,000 clones, 50% to 75% of them with a count of one. Of the sample, roughly 2.5% falls within the top ten clones. Sequencing used PBMCs. The receptors here all came from a woman in her thirties or forties in good health and CMV-seronegative.

The DNA for the CDR3 is TGTGCCAGTAGTATGGGCCAGAACACTGAAGCTTTCTTT. Amino acids: CASSMGQNTEAFF. This sequence joins TRBV19 and TRBJ1-1; D is undetermined. Per the germline V gene, CDR1 is LNHDA and CDR2 is SQIVND (reference sequence). The CDR3 spans 13 residues. The ends were cut back, 3 bases at V and 1 base at J, with 6 bases in the middle. The full variable domain, its missing parts supplied by reference TRBV19 and TRBJ1-1, is DGGITQSPKYLFRKEGQNVTLSCEQNLNHDAMYWYRQDPGQGLRLIYYSQIVNDFQKGDIAEGYSVSREKKESFPLTVTSAQKNPTAFYLCASSMGQNTEAFFGQGTRLTVV.

This sequence joins TRBV12-5 and TRBJ2-3; TRBD2 matches 10 bases. This CDR3 comprises 15 residues. With V trimmed by 5 bases and J by 2 bases, 4 bases remained unmatched. From germline, CDR1 is LGHNT and CDR2 FRNRAP. The CDR3 is CASGPGLAVTDTQYF. CDR3 coding DNA: TGTGCTAGTGGTCCCGGACTAGCGGTCACAGATACGCAGTATTTT.

This clone was observed a single time. J is TRBJ1-5 and V is TRBV7-8; unclear D gene. This CDR3 contains 12 residues. In germline, CDR1 is SGHVS, CDR2 FQNEAQ. Trimming stripped 2 bases from V and 6 bases from J, with 5 bases between. CDR3 in amino acids: CASSLPSQPQHF. As DNA, the CDR3 is TGTGCCAGCAGCTTACCTAGTCAGCCCCAGCATTTT.

This clone was observed a handful of times. The rearrangement joins TRBV30 to TRBJ1-2; no firm D call. The CDR3 has 13 residues. Looked up from germline, CDR1 is GTSNPN and CDR2 is SVGIG (reference sequence). V lost 3 bases, J lost 5 bases, and 13 bases lay in between. For the CDR3, the DNA is TGTGCCTGGAGGAGCGGAATTCAGTATGGCTACACCTTC. Translating it yields CAWRSGIQYGYTF.

The chain employs TRBV2 and TRBJ2-7, with TRBD1 matching over 10 bases. CDR1 and CDR2 from the germline V gene are SNHLY and FYNNEI. The CDR3 sequence is 18 residues long. V was pared by 5 bases and J by 1 base, with 14 bases of the junction left unmatched. The CDR3 coding sequence is TGTGCCAGCAGTCCTACCAGGGGACAGGGGCGGGCGTCCTACGAGCAGTACTTC. Translation: CASSPTRGQGRASYEQYF.